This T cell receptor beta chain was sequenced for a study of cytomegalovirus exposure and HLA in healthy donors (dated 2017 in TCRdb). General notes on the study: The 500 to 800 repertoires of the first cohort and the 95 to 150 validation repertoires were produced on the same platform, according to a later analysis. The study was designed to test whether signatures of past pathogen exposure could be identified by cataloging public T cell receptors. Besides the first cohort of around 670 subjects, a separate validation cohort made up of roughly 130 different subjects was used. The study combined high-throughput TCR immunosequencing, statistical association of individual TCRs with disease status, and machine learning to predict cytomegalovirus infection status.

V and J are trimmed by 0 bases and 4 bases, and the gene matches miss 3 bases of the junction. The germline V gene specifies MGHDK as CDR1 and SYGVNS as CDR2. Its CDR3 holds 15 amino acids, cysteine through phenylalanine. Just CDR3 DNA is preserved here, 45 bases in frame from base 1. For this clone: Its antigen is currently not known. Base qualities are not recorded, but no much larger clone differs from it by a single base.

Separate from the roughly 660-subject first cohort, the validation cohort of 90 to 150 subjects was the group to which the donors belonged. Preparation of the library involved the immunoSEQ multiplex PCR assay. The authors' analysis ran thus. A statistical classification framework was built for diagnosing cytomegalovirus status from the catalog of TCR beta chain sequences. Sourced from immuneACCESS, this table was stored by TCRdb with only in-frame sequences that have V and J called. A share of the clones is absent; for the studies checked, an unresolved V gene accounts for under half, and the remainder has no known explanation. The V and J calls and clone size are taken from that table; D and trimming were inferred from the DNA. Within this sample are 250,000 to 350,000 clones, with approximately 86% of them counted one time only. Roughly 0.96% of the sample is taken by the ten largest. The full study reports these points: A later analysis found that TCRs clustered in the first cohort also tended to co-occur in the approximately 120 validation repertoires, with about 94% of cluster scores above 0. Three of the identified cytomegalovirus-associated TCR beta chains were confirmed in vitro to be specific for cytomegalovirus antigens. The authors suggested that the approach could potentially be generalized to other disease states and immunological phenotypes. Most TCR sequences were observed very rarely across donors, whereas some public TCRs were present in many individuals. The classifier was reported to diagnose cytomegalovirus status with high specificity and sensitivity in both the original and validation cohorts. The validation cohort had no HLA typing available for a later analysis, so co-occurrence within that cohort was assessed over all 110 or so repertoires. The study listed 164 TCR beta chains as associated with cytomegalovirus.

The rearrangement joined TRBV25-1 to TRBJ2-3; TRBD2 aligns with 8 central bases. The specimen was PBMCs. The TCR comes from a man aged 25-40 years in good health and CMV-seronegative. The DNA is TGTGCCAGCAGTGAATATCCGGGGGGGCCAGATACGCAGTATTTT. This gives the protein CASSEYPGGPDTQYF. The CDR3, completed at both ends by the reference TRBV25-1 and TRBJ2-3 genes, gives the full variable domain EADIYQTPRYLVIGTGKKITLECSQTMGHDKMYWYQQDPGMELHLIHYSYGVNSTEKGDLSSESTVSRIRTEHFPLTLESARPSHTSQYLCASSEYPGGPDTQYFGPGTRLTVL.